The sample holds one count of the clone carrying this T cell receptor (beta chain). Original processing methods: Using reference gene primer amplification, nucleated cell counts were estimated. TCRdb's copy holds only in-frame clones and misses some; the assay was immunoSEQ multiplex PCR. V, J and clone size derive from that table, while D and trimming were established from the DNA sequence. The sample lists about 160,000 clones, around 80% occurring once. This sample stems from a study of blood T cell repertoires in COVID-19. Study-wide context: The samples span acute and convalescent COVID-19 from the United States, Italy and Spain.

V shed 5 bases and J 6 bases; nucleotides not matched to a gene: 6. The CDR3 is 14 residues long. Germline CDR1 is SGHDT and CDR2 is YYEEEE. The sequence was collected from a woman older than 75 with active or convalescent COVID-19. The source material was peripheral blood. This rearrangement joins TRBV5-6 to TRBJ2-2; 8 positions agree with TRBD1. CDR3 region: CASSGQGSSGELFF. The CDR3 DNA reads as TGTGCCAGCAGTGGACAGGGCTCTTCCGGGGAGCTGTTTTTT.